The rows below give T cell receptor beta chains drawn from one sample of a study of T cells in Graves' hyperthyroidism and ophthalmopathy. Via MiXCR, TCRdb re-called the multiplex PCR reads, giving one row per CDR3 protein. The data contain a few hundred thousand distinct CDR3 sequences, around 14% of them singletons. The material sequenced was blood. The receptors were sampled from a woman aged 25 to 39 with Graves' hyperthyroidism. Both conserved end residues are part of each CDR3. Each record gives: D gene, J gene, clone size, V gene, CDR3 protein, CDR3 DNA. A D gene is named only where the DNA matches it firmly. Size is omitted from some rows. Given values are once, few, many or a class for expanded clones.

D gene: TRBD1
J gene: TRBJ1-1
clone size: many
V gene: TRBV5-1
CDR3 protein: CASSIQGDTEAFF
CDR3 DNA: TGCGCCAGCAGTATACAGGGGGATACTGAAGCTTTCTTT

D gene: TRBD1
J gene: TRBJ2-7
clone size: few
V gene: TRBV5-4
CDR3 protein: CASSSPTGATYEQYF
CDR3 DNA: TGTGCCAGCAGCTCACCGACAGGGGCAACCTACGAGCAGTACTTC

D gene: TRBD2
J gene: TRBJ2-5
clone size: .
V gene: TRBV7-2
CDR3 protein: CASSSQLAGGPSNF
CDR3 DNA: TGTGCCAGCAGCTCCCAACTAGCGGGAGGGCCTAGTAACTTC

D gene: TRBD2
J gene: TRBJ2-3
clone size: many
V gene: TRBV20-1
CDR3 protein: CSAGGGQGGADTQYF
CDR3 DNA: TGCAGTGCTGGAGGAGGGCAGGGAGGGGCAGATACGCAGTATTTT

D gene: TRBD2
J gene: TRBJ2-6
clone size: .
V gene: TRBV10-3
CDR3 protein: CAISAGGSRGANVLTF
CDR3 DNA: TGTGCCATCAGTGCGGGGGGGTCTCGAGGGGCCAACGTCCTGACTTTC

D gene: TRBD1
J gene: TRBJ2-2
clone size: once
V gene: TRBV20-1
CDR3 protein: CSAWTGGLTGELFF
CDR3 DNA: TGCAGTGCGTGGACAGGGGGCCTCACCGGGGAGCTGTTTTTT

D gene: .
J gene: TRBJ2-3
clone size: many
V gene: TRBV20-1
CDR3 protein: CSVRSASSTDTQYF
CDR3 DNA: TGCAGTGTCCGAAGCGCGTCGAGCACAGATACGCAGTATTTT

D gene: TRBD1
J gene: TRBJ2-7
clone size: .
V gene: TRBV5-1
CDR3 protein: CASTKRTGSGEQYF
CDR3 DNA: TGCGCCAGCACAAAGAGGACAGGGTCTGGCGAGCAGTACTTC

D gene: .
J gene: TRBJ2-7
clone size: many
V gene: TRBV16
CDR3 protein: CASSPHGGNEQYF
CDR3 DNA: TGTGCCAGCAGCCCCCATGGGGGGAACGAGCAGTACTTC

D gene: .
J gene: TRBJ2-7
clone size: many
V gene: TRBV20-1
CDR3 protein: CSARDTDPPSHEQYF
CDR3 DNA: TGCAGTGCTAGAGATACAGACCCGCCGTCCCACGAGCAGTACTTC

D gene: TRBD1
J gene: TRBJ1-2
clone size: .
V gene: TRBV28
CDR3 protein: CASSSTGTGVGYTF
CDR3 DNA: TGTGCCAGCAGTTCGACCGGGACAGGGGTTGGCTACACCTTC

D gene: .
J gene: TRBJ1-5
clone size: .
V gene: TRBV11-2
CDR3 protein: CASSLFDSDSNQPQHF
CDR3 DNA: TGCGCCAGCAGCCTGTTCGACTCCGATAGCAATCAGCCCCAGCATTTT

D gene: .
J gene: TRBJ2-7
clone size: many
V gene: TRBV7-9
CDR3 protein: CASQYTGTAYEQYF
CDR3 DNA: TGTGCCAGCCAATACACCGGGACTGCCTACGAGCAGTACTTC

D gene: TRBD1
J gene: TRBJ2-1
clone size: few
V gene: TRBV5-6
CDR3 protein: CASSYWSGTGYNEQFF
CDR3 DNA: TGTGCCAGCAGCTATTGGTCGGGGACAGGCTACAATGAGCAGTTCTTC